This is a list of T cell receptor beta chains from one sample in a study of patients and donors after allogeneic stem cell transplantation. One entry per CDR3 protein, called by TCRdb with MiXCR from the RT-PCR reads. The data contain 160,000 or so distinct CDR3 sequences, approximately 24% of them seen just once; the ten biggest clones take up approximately 26%. The sequenced sample was blood, either unsorted or a sorted T cell fraction (not recorded which). These TCRs come from a human donor who was either an allogeneic HSCT recipient or a stem cell or donor lymphocyte infusion donor (not recorded which). It is not recorded whose cells these are; they may come from a transplant donor. The CDR3 runs from the conserved cysteine through the conserved F or W. A D gene is named only where the DNA matches it firmly. Size is stated for part of the rows, as once, few or many counts, or as a class when the clone is expanded.

len | j_gene | abundance | v_gene | d_gene | CDR3nt | CDR3aa
17 | TRBJ1-5 | NA | TRBV9 | TRBD1 | TGTGCCAGCAGCGTAGAGGGACAGGGGGCGTCGGGTCAGCCCCAGCATTTT | CASSVEGQGASGQPQHF
16 | TRBJ2-1 | few | TRBV3-1 | TRBD2 | TGTGCCAGCAGCCCCCTGACTAGCGGGAGGTACAATGAGCAGTTCTTC | CASSPLTSGRYNEQFF
11 | TRBJ1-1 | NA | TRBV30 | NA | TGTGCCTTAGGACAGCTGGCTGAGGCTTTCTTT | CALGQLAEAFF
13 | TRBJ2-2 | few | TRBV9 | NA | TGTGCCAGCAGAGCCGGGACAACCGGGGAGCTGTTTTTT | CASRAGTTGELFF
16 | TRBJ1-1 | NA | TRBV21-1 | NA | TGTGCCAGCAGCAAACCCCAGGGACGGCTGAACACTGAAGCTTTCTTT | CASSKPQGRLNTEAFF
14 | TRBJ2-1 | NA | TRBV14 | NA | TGTGCCAGCAGCATACGAAACTCAGCCCATGAGCAGTTCTTC | CASSIRNSAHEQFF
16 | TRBJ1-2 | few | TRBV21-1 | NA | TGTGCCAGCAGCAAAAACTGGACAACCGCTAACTATGGCTACACCTTC | CASSKNWTTANYGYTF
13 | TRBJ1-3 | few | TRBV20-1 | NA | TGCAGTGCTAGAGAGGGATACGGAAACACCATATATTTT | CSAREGYGNTIYF
16 | TRBJ2-7 | few | TRBV5-1 | TRBD1 | TGCGCCAGCAGCTTGGCGACTGGGACAGGGGGCTACGAGCAGTACTTC | CASSLATGTGGYEQYF
13 | TRBJ2-7 | NA | TRBV27 | TRBD2 | TGTGCCAGCAGCCCGGGACTAGCAGGCGAGCAGTACTTC | CASSPGLAGEQYF
16 | TRBJ2-1 | NA | TRBV6-4 | NA | TGTGCCAGCAGTGACTCATTGGTCAGGAGAATGAATGAGCAGTTCTTC | CASSDSLVRRMNEQFF
12 | TRBJ1-1 | NA | TRBV30 | NA | TGTGCCTGCATCAACCAGGGGCCTGAAGCTTTCTTT | CACINQGPEAFF
18 | TRBJ2-1 | few | TRBV7-8 | NA | TGTGCCAGCAGCTTAGATCTAGCACCGAGGGTGACCTACAATGAGCAGTTCTTC | CASSLDLAPRVTYNEQFF
15 | TRBJ2-3 | few | TRBV19 | NA | TGTGCCAGTAGTATACGGCTGGTGGGCACAGATACGCAGTATTTT | CASSIRLVGTDTQYF
17 | TRBJ2-2 | once | TRBV6-2/TRBV6-3 | NA | TGTGCCAGCAGTTACTCGAAGGGACACCCTAACACCGGGGAGCTGTTTTTT | CASSYSKGHPNTGELFF
16 | TRBJ2-3 | NA | TRBV20-1 | NA | TGCAGTGCCCGAGGGAGACAGTCTTTACGCACAGATACGCAGTATTTT | CSARGRQSLRTDTQYF
14 | TRBJ1-5 | NA | TRBV2 | TRBD1 | TGTGCCAGCAGTGAGCAGGGGGGCAATCAGCCCCAGCATTTT | CASSEQGGNQPQHF
15 | TRBJ1-5 | few | TRBV12-3/TRBV12-4 | TRBD1 | TGTGCCAGCAGTTTAGGGGACAGGGGCAATCAGCCCCAGCATTTT | CASSLGDRGNQPQHF
19 | TRBJ2-5 | NA | TRBV2 | NA | TGTGCCAGCACCTCACGGGGCCATAAATTTACCACGTGGCAAGAGACCCAGTACTTC | CASTSRGHKFTTWQETQYF
14 | TRBJ2-7 | NA | TRBV18 | NA | TGTGCCAGCTCCCCGGCCTGGGACCCCTACGAGCAGTACTTC | CASSPAWDPYEQYF
18 | TRBJ2-7 | NA | TRBV5-5 | TRBD2 | TGTGCCAGCAGCTGGGGACTAGCGGGGGGTTTGAGCTCCTACGAGCAGTACTTC | CASSWGLAGGLSSYEQYF
17 | TRBJ2-1 | few | TRBV5-1 | TRBD1 | TGCGCCAGCAGGGGACAGGGTGTAATTTTTTCCTACAATGAGCAGTTCTTC | CASRGQGVIFSYNEQFF
16 | TRBJ2-3 | NA | TRBV12-3/TRBV12-4 | NA | TGTGCCAGCAGTTTAGTCTATGACTCCTACGAGGATACGCAGTATTTT | CASSLVYDSYEDTQYF
14 | TRBJ1-2 | NA | TRBV6-5 | NA | TGTGCCAGCAGTTACACCCCCCTGTACTATGGCTACACCTTC | CASSYTPLYYGYTF
18 | TRBJ2-7 | once | TRBV9 | TRBD2 | TGTGCCAGCAGCCCCCACCCCATAATTAGCGGGTCTCCCTACGAGCAGTACTTC | CASSPHPIISGSPYEQYF
14 | TRBJ1-1 | NA | TRBV20-1 | NA | TGCAGTGCTAGGACTATTGGGGGCGGCACTGAAGCTTTCTTT | CSARTIGGGTEAFF
14 | TRBJ1-6 | many | TRBV11-1 | NA | TGTGCCAGCAGCCCCCGTTCGGGAAGATCACCCCTCCACTTT | CASSPRSGRSPLHF
15 | TRBJ2-1 | few | TRBV11-2 | NA | TGTGCCAGCAGCGCACGGCGGGACCGACTTCATGAGCAGTTCTTC | CASSARRDRLHEQFF
14 | TRBJ2-5 | few | TRBV19 | TRBD1 | TGTGCCAGTAGTAGGGGACAGAGCCAAGAGACCCAGTACTTC | CASSRGQSQETQYF
15 | TRBJ1-5 | NA | TRBV15 | NA | TGTGCCACCAGCATTTCTCAGTATAGCAATCAGCCCCAGCATTTT | CATSISQYSNQPQHF
15 | TRBJ2-3 | NA | TRBV7-9 | TRBD2 | TGTGCCAGCAGCCTTAGCGGGGATTACACAGATACGCAGTATTTT | CASSLSGDYTDTQYF
13 | TRBJ1-1 | few | TRBV6-6 | NA | TGTGCCAGCAGTTGGACATCCCCCACTGAAGCTTTCTTT | CASSWTSPTEAFF
15 | TRBJ2-3 | NA | TRBV7-9 | NA | TGTGCCAGCAGCGATAGCGCTCTGGGCACAGATACGCAGTATTTT | CASSDSALGTDTQYF
13 | TRBJ1-5 | NA | TRBV10-3 | NA | TGTGCCATCAGTGAGTCAAGGGATCAGCCCCAGCATTTT | CAISESRDQPQHF
14 | TRBJ2-1 | few | TRBV29-1 | TRBD1 | TGCAGCGTCGCACCCGGGACAGGGGGTAATGAGCAGTTCTTC | CSVAPGTGGNEQFF
15 | TRBJ2-7 | few | TRBV6-5 | TRBD2 | TGTGCCAGCAGTTACTCTAGCGGGAGTTTGAACGAGCAGTACTTC | CASSYSSGSLNEQYF
14 | TRBJ2-2 | NA | TRBV18 | NA | TGTGCCAGCTCACCCAGGGCGAACACCGGGGAGCTGTTTTTT | CASSPRANTGELFF
14 | TRBJ2-1 | few | TRBV11-2 | NA | TGTGCCAGCAGCTTAGCCAGCTCCTACAATGAGCAGTTCTTC | CASSLASSYNEQFF
14 | TRBJ1-1 | NA | TRBV18 | NA | TGTGCCAGCTCACCAGATAGGGCTAACACTGAAGCTTTCTTT | CASSPDRANTEAFF
14 | TRBJ1-6 | few | TRBV12-3/TRBV12-4 | NA | TGTGCCAGCGGCCACAGGCTTTGGAATTCACCCCTCCACTTT | CASGHRLWNSPLHF
14 | TRBJ1-2 | NA | TRBV27 | TRBD1 | TGTGCCAGCAGAGCGACCGGGACAGGAGGAGGCTACACCTTC | CASRATGTGGGYTF
14 | TRBJ1-1 | many | TRBV20-1 | TRBD1 | TGCAGTGCTAGAGCGGACAGGGGAGACACTGAAGCTTTCTTT | CSARADRGDTEAFF
15 | TRBJ1-6 | NA | TRBV6-6 | NA | TGTGCCAGCAGTTACGTACAGGGTGATAATTCACCCCTCCACTTT | CASSYVQGDNSPLHF
17 | TRBJ1-2 | few | TRBV14 | TRBD1 | TGTGCCAGCAGCCGTCCGGGCAGGACAGGGGGATTTAATGGCTACACCTTC | CASSRPGRTGGFNGYTF
16 | TRBJ2-3 | NA | TRBV12-3/TRBV12-4 | NA | TGTGCCAGCAGTTTGTGGGGCCTTGAATACACAGATACGCAGTATTTT | CASSLWGLEYTDTQYF
12 | TRBJ2-2 | NA | TRBV12-3/TRBV12-4 | NA | TGTGCCAGCAGAAAGTACACCGGGGAGCTGTTTTTT | CASRKYTGELFF
13 | TRBJ2-1 | few | TRBV7-6 | TRBD1 | TGTGCCAGCAGCTTAGGACAGGGTGATGAGCAGTTCTTC | CASSLGQGDEQFF
16 | TRBJ2-3 | few | TRBV20-1 | NA | TGCAGTGCTAGAGGGGGACCTCCAACTAGCACAGATACGCAGTATTTT | CSARGGPPTSTDTQYF
12 | TRBJ1-1 | many | TRBV20-1 | TRBD1 | TGCAGTGCTAGACGGGGACAGGGTGAAGCTTTCTTT | CSARRGQGEAFF
15 | TRBJ1-1 | many | TRBV5-6 | NA | TGTGCCAGCAGCTTGGCGTGGGGCGCGGATACTGAAGCTTTCTTT | CASSLAWGADTEAFF
13 | TRBJ1-1 | few | TRBV6-5 | TRBD1 | TGTGCCAGCACCGGACAGGGATGGACTGAAGCTTTCTTT | CASTGQGWTEAFF
20 | TRBJ2-1 | NA | TRBV20-1 | NA | TGCAGTGCTAGAGCGCTTGGAGCGGCCACTCTCAAGGGGGTTTACAATGAGCAGTTCTTC | CSARALGAATLKGVYNEQFF
19 | TRBJ2-2 | few | TRBV12-3/TRBV12-4 | TRBD1 | TGTGCCAGCAGTTTCCGAGTCGACCCCGGGACAGGGAGAACCGGGGAGCTGTTTTTT | CASSFRVDPGTGRTGELFF
14 | TRBJ1-2 | few | TRBV6-2/TRBV6-3 | TRBD1 | TGTGCCAGCAGTAAACCGGGACAGGGACTTGACTACACCTTC | CASSKPGQGLDYTF
16 | TRBJ2-1 | NA | TRBV20-1 | TRBD1 | TGCAGTGCTAGAGATATCTACAGGGGGCCCTACAATGAGCAGTTCTTC | CSARDIYRGPYNEQFF